This T cell receptor (beta chain) appears in the sequencing data of a study of breast tumors, draining lymph nodes, adjacent tissues (dated by TCRdb to between 2015 and 2016). Broadly, across the study: In breast cancer patients, the study compared the TCR beta repertoires of tumor, adjacent nontumor tissue and axillary lymph nodes. The study was designed to assess the relationships and possible T-cell exchange between tumor, surrounding tissue and draining lymph node repertoires in human breast cancer. The paper's findings and limits, for the study overall: Tumor T-cell repertoires showed less diversity than lymph node repertoires and more diversity than nontumor tissue repertoires, and tumor T-cell repertoires showed preferential V and J gene usage. In luminal-like breast cancer, tumor and nontumor tissue repertoires resembled each other significantly more than in basal-like breast cancer. Rather than being directly demonstrated, the conclusion that tumor T cells originate in lymph nodes was presented as consistent with a hypothesis. A scenario in which most tumor T cells derive from the lymph node and then expand within tumor tissue was judged to be consistent with the data.

This clonotype was observed at least ten times. Its antigen is still unknown. No much larger clone is present one base from it, and per-base qualities are unavailable. The instrument was an Illumina HiSeq 2000. Multiplex PCR amplification was used to generate the TCR beta chain libraries. High-throughput sequencing was used to analyze the amplified TCR beta chain products. The public reads were run again by TCRdb, first through fastp at Q25 and then through MiXCR, and only productive beta chains were kept. All rows with the same CDR3 protein become a single entry with the most common DNA and genes. This sample lists around 130,000 distinct CDR3 sequences; 20% were detected once. The ten largest clones represent under 4.5% of the sample. The germline V gene supplies CDR1 KGHSH and CDR2 LQKENI. The V end loses 0 bases and the J end loses 0 bases, and a stretch of 9 bases separates them. Its CDR3 holds 15 amino acids, cysteine through phenylalanine. The only DNA kept is the CDR3, 45 bases in frame from the first base.

The axillary draining lymph nodes of breast cancer patients were the source of the lymph node samples. The sequencing input was axillary lymph node tissue. The receptor chain draws on TRBV18 and TRBJ2-7, with the D gene call left open. The clonotype comes from a female donor with breast cancer. Some clones in this sample may be carry-over from other donors' samples. CDR3 loop: CASSPPQRNSYEQYF. The nucleotide sequence reads TGTGCCAGCTCACCACCGCAAAGAAACTCCTACGAGCAGTACTTC.